The source of this T cell receptor (beta chain) is a study of shared clonotypes between healthy human individuals. Broader study findings: Sequencing depth was expected to affect clonotype sharing among donors.

Germline lookup yields CDR1 SNHLY and CDR2 FYNNEI. Trimming took off 2 bases at V and 1 base at J, with 8 bases between the two ends. The CDR3 has 14 amino acids. Selected positively for CCR7 and CD45RO-negative, naive CD8 cells excluded terminally differentiated effector memory CD45RA+ cells. The study drew its donors from healthy HIV-negative adults without recent acute infections or vaccinations. Nashville, Tennessee was home to all donors, who were Caucasian adults. The authors distributed each subset's genomic DNA evenly over several immunoSEQ plates. Libraries were prepared by immunoSEQ multiplex PCR; TCRdb keeps only in-frame clonotypes and omits some of them. The sample carries around 650,000 clones, approximately 96% recorded once. Turning to this clone: The antigen is unknown.

The chain is built from TRBV2 and TRBJ1-2, with a tentative D call TRBD1 (6 bases). Source material: naive CD8+ T cells sorted from blood. The receptor comes from a woman between 25 and 40 years old in good health. The CDR3 DNA sequence: TGTGCCAGCAGTGAATCAGGGGATAACTATGGCTACACCTTC. Protein: CASSESGDNYGYTF.